The sequence of this T cell receptor (beta chain) was determined in a study of shared clonotypes between healthy human individuals. Germline V gene data show CDR1 as SGHNT and CDR2 as YYREEE (reference sequence). This CDR3 has 16 residues. The V gene lost 6 bases and the J gene lost 3 bases, with 19 bases spanning the gap. Clones were sequenced by immunoSEQ multiplex PCR, and TCRdb holds only the in-frame ones, with some missing. The sample shows some 2,100,000 clones, roughly 91% of them seen only once. Naive CD8 cells lacked CD45RO and underwent positive selection for CCR7, leaving out terminally differentiated effector memory CD45RA+ cells. Overall study results and limits: Non-shared clonotypes had lower generation probabilities than those shared by all four donors.

Concerning this clone: Its antigen remains unknown.

The material sequenced was naive CD8+ T cells from PBMCs. This sequence joins TRBV5-4 and TRBJ2-1, with a weak D call TRBD2 (6 bases). This clonotype originated in a man aged 18 to 29 in good health. Some clones in this sample may be carry-over from other donors' samples. In DNA form, the CDR3 reads TGTGCCAGCAAACCTGTTTACGGGGGTAACTACAATGAGCAGTTCTTC. Its protein is CASKPVYGGNYNEQFF.